This TCR beta chain derives from a study of radiotherapy plus CTLA-4 blockade in lung cancer (dated by TCRdb to 2016 to 2019). About the full investigation: Among the enrolled patients, approximately 17% had an objective response, and roughly 30% reached disease control.

This clone was seen more than once but under ten times. Its antigen has not been determined. Per-nucleotide qualities are absent, and no much larger clonotype sits a single base away. What the study reported, not specific to this receptor: Early dynamic changes in blood T cell clones, together with increased serum interferon-beta after radiation, were reported as the strongest predictors of response. After treatment with radiotherapy and ipilimumab, TCR clones that originated in tumors expanded in peripheral blood.

The study tested focal radiation therapy combined with CTLA-4 blockade (ipilimumab) in patients with chemo-refractory metastatic non-small-cell lung cancer. Libraries came from the immunoSEQ multiplex PCR assay. TCRdb took this table from immuneACCESS and kept in-frame rearrangements with V and J called. Such tables lack part of the clones; where checked against another copy, unresolved V genes explain under half of the gap, and the rest is unexplained. For this sample there are tens of thousands of clones; about four fifths appear just once. The top ten constitute about 26% of the sample. V lost 4 bases and J lost 3 bases; the stretch between them is 18 bases long. The CDR3 goes from the cysteine to the phenylalanine over 17 residues. Only the CDR3 region is kept as DNA, spanning 51 bases read in frame from base 1. CDR1 and CDR2 (MGHRA, YSYEKL) derive from the germline V gene.

This specimen consisted of peripheral blood, obtained from a patient treated with radiotherapy plus ipilimumab. Recombination connected TRBV4-1 to TRBJ2-2; TRBD2 might be the D gene, on 6 matching bases. The clonotype was recovered from a human donor with non-small cell lung cancer that progressed on radiotherapy plus ipilimumab. The CDR3 amino acid sequence is: CASSPGMTGSDTGELFF. The base sequence is TGCGCCAGCAGCCCAGGCATGACCGGGAGTGACACCGGGGAGCTGTTTTTT.